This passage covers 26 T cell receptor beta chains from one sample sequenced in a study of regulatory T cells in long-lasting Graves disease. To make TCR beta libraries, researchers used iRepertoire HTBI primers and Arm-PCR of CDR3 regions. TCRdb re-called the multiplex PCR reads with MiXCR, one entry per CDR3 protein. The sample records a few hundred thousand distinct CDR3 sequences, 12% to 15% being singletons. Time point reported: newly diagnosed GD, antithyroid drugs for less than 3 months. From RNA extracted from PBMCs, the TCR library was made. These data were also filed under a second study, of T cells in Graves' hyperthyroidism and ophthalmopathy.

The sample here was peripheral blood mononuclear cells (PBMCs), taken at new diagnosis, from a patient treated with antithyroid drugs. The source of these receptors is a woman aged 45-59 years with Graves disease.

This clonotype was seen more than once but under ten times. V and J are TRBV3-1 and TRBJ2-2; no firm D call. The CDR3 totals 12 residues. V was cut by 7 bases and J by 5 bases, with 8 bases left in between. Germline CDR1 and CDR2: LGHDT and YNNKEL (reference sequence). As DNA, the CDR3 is TGTGCCAGCAAGAAGGAGACCGGGGAGCTGTTTTTT. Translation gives CASKKETGELFF. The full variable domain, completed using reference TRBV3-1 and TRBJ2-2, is DTAVSQTPKYLVTQMGNDKSIKCEQNLGHDTMYWYKQDSKKFLKIMFSYNNKELIINETVPNRFSPKSPDKAHLNLHINSLELGDSAVYFCASKKETGELFFGEGSRLTVL.

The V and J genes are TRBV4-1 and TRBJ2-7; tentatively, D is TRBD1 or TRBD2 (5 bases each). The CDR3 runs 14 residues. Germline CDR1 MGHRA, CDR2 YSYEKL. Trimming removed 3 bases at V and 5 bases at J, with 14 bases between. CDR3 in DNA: TGCGCCAGCAGCCAGGGGGACGTTCGCAACGAGCAGTACTTC. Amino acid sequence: CASSQGDVRNEQYF.

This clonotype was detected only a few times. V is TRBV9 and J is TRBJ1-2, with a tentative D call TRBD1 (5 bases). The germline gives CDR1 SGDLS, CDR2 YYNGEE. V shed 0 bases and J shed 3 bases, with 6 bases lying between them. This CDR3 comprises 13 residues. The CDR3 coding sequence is TGTGCCAGCAGCGTAGAACAGGACTATGGCTACACCTTC. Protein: CASSVEQDYGYTF. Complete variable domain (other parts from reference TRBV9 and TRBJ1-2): DSGVTQTPKHLITATGQRVTLRCSPRSGDLSVYWYQQSLDQGLQFLIQYYNGEERAKGNILERFSAQQFPDLHSELNLSSLELGDSALYFCASSVEQDYGYTFGSGTRLTVV.

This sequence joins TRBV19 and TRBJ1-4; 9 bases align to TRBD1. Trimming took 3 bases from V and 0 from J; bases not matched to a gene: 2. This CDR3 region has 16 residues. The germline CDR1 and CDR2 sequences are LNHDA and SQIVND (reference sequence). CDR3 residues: CASSIGQGPTNEKLFF. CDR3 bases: TGTGCCAGTAGTATTGGACAGGGGCCAACTAATGAAAAACTGTTTTTT.

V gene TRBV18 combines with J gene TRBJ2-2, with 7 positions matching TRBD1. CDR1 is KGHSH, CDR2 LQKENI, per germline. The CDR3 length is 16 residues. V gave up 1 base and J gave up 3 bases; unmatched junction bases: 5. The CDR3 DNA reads TGTGCCAGCTCACCACAAAGACAGGGAGACACCGGGGAGCTGTTTTTT. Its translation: CASSPQRQGDTGELFF.

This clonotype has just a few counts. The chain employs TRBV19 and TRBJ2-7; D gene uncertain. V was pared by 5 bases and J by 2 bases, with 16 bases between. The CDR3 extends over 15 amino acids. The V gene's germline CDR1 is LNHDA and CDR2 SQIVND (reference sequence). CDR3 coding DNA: TGTGCCAGTAGTCCCTACAGCGACGCGACCTACGAGCAGTACTTC. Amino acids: CASSPYSDATYEQYF.

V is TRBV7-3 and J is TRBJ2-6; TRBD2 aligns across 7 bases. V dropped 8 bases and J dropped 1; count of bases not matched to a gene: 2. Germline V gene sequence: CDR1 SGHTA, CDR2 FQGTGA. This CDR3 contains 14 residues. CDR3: CASGGRSGANVLTF. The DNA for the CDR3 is TGTGCCAGCGGCGGGAGATCTGGGGCCAACGTCCTGACTTTC.

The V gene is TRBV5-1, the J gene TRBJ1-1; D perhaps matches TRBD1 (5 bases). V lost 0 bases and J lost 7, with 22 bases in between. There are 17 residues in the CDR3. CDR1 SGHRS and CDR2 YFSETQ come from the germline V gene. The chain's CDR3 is CASSLGAVGGGGIEAFF. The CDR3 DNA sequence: TGCGCCAGCAGCTTGGGGGCAGTGGGGGGAGGAGGCATTGAAGCTTTCTTT.

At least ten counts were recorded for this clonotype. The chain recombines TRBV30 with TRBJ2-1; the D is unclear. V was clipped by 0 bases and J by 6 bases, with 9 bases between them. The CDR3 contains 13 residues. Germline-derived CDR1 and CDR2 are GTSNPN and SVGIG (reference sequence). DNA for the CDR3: TGTGCCTGGAGTGTAGTTTCTGCCAATGAGCAGTTCTTC. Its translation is CAWSVVSANEQFF.

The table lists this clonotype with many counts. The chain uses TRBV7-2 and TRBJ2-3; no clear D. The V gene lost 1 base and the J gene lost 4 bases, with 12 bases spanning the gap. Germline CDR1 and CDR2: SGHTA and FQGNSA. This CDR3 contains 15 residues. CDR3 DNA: TGTGCCAGCAGCTTAGGTCATTCAGTCGCAGATACGCAGTATTTT. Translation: CASSLGHSVADTQYF.

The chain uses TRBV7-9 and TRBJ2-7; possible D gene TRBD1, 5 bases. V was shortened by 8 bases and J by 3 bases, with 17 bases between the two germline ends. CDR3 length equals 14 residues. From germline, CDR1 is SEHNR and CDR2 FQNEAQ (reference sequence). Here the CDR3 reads CASQDTGRFYEQYF. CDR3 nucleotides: TGTGCCAGCCAGGATACAGGACGCTTCTACGAGCAGTACTTC.

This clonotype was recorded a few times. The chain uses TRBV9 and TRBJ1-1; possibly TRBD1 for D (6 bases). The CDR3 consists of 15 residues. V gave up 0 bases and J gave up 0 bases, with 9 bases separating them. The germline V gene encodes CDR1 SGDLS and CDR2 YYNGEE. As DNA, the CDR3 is TGTGCCAGCAGCGTAGCTACAGGGATGAACACTGAAGCTTTCTTT. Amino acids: CASSVATGMNTEAFF. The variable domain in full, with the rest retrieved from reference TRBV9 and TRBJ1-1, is DSGVTQTPKHLITATGQRVTLRCSPRSGDLSVYWYQQSLDQGLQFLIQYYNGEERAKGNILERFSAQQFPDLHSELNLSSLELGDSALYFCASSVATGMNTEAFFGQGTRLTVV.

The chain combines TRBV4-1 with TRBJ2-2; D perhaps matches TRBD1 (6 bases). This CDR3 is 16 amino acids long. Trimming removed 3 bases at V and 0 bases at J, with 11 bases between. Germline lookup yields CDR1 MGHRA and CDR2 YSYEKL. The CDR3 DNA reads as TGCGCCAGCAGCCACGGGACATCGACGAACACCGGGGAGCTGTTTTTT. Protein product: CASSHGTSTNTGELFF.

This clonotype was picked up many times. The chain's CDR3 is CASSLSGTAGANVLTF. The CDR3 bases are TGTGCCAGCAGCTTATCTGGGACAGCTGGGGCCAACGTCCTGACTTTC. V is TRBV7-9 and J is TRBJ2-6, with TRBD1 identical over 7 bases. Looked up from germline, CDR1 is SEHNR and CDR2 is FQNEAQ (reference sequence). The CDR3 runs 16 residues. Trimming removed 2 bases from V and 2 bases from J; junction bases left unmatched: 3.

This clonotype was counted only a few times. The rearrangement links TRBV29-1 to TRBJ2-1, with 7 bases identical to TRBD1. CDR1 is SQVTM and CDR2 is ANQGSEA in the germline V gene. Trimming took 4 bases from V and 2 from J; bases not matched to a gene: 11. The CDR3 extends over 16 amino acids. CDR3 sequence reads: CSVVLNRQGTYNEQFF. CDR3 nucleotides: TGCAGCGTTGTCCTAAACCGACAGGGAACCTACAATGAGCAGTTCTTC.

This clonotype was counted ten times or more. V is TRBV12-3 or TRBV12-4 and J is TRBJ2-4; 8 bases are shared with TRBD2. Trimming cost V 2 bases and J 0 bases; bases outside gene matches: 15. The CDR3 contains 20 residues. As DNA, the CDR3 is TGTGCCAGCAGTTTATATCCCCATGGGCGGGAGGAACTAGCCAAAAACATTCAGTACTTC. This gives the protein CASSLYPHGREELAKNIQYF.

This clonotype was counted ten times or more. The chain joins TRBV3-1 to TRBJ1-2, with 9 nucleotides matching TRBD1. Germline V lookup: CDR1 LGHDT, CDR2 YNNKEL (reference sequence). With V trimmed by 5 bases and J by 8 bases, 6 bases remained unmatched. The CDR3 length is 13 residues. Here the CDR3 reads CASSAQGAGGYTF. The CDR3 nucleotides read TGTGCCAGCAGCGCACAGGGGGCTGGGGGCTACACCTTC.

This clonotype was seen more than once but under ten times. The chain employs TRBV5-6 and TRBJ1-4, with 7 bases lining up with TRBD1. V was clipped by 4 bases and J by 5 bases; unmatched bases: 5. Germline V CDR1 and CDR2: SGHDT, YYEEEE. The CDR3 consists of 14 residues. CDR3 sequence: CASSGGQKNEKLFF. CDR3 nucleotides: TGTGCCAGCAGCGGGGGACAGAAAAATGAAAAACTGTTTTTT.

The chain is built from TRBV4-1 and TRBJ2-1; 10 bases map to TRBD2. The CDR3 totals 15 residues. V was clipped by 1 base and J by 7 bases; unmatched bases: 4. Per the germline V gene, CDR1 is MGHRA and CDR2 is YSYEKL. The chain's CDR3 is CASSQVKLAGNEQFF. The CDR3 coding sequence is TGCGCCAGCAGCCAAGTCAAACTAGCGGGAAATGAGCAGTTCTTC.

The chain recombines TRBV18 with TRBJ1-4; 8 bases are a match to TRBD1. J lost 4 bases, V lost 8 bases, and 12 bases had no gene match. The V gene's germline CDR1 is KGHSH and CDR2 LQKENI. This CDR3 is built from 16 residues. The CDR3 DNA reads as TGTGCCAGCCGGGACAGGATTATGGGGGATAATGAAAAACTGTTTTTT. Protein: CASRDRIMGDNEKLFF.

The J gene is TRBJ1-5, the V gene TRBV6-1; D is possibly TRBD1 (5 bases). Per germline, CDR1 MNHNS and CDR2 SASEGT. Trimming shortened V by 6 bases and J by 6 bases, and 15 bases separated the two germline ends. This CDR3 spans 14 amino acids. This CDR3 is CASRGRVVSQPQHF. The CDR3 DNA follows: TGTGCCAGCAGGGGCAGGGTGGTCTCTCAGCCCCAGCATTTT.

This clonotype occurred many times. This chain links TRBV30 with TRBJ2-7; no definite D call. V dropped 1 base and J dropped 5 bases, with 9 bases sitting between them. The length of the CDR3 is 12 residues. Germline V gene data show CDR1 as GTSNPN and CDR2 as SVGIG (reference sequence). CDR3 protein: CAWSGLVHEQYF. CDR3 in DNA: TGTGCCTGGAGTGGTCTTGTGCACGAGCAGTACTTC.

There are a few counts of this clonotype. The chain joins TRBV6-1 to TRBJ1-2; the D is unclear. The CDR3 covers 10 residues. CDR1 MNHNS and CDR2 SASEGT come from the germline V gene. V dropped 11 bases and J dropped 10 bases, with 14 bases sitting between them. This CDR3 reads CASWGVAYTF. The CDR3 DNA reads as TGTGCCTCATGGGGAGTGGCCTACACCTTC.

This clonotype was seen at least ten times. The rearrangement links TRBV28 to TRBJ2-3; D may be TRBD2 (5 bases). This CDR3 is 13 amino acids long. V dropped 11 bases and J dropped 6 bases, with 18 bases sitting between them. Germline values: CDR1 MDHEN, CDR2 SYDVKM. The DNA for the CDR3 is TGTGCCGGGCGAGGGCGGCGGGCTGATACGCAGTATTTT. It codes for CAGRGRRADTQYF.

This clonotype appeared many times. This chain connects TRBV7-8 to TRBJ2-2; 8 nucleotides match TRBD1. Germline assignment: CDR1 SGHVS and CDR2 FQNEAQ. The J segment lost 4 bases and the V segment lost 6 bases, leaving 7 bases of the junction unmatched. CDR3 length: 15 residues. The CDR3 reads CASSQRQGSTGELFF. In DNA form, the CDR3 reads TGTGCCAGCAGTCAAAGACAGGGGTCCACCGGGGAGCTGTTTTTT.

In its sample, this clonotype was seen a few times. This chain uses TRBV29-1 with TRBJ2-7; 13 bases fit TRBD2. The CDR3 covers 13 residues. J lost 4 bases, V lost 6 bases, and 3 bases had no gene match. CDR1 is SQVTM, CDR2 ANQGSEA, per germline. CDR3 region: CSVRTSGGYEQYF. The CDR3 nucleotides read TGCAGCGTCAGGACTAGCGGGGGTTACGAGCAGTACTTC.